This TCR beta chain appears in the sequencing data of a study of graft-versus-host responses after intestinal transplantation. Study results and limitations: The highest levels of circulating GvH clones went along with early declines in HvG clones after transplant. Recipient marrow contained GvH clones, some of which appeared first in ileum or blood. Allografts of one patient group, those with graft-donor T cell macrochimerism, had high graft-versus-host to host-versus-graft clonal ratios.

Produced via immunoSEQ multiplex PCR; TCRdb's table is partial and in-frame only. The sample contains some 31,000 clones, 87% of which appear only once. Trimming removed 7 bases from V and 4 bases from J, with 13 bases in between. The CDR3 totals 12 residues. Germline CDR1 reads SQVTM; CDR2 reads ANQGSEA. This clone was counted between two and nine times. Antigen specificity is unknown. The sample was PBMCs, taken about 15 months after intestinal transplantation. This sequence joins TRBV29-1 and TRBJ2-5; perhaps TRBD2 as D (6 bases). The TCR originated in a human patient who received an intestinal transplant, so some T cells may come from the graft donor. CDR3 sequence reads: CSALAGGETQYF. CDR3 nucleotides: TGCAGCGCTTTGGCCGGGGGAGAGACCCAGTACTTC.